A single sample gave rise to the 13 T cell receptor beta chains below, sequenced in a study of T-cell reconstitution after alpha-beta-depleted transplantation in children. Preparation of the TCRbeta library was carried out with unique molecular identifiers. Via MiXCR, TCRdb re-called the PCR reads, giving one row per CDR3 protein. The table records roughly 590,000 distinct CDR3 sequences, 16% of them present only once. This specimen consisted of PBMCs from the stem cell graft donor, obtained from the stem cell graft. The receptor set was obtained from a human donor who donated a stem cell graft to a child with acute myeloid leukemia.

This clonotype has ten or more counts. The gene calls are TRBV29-1 and TRBJ1-3, with unresolved D. The CDR3 length is 11 residues. Trimming took 6 bases from V and 5 from J, leaving 8 bases between them. Germline-derived CDR1 and CDR2 are SQVTM and ANQGSEA. CDR3 coding DNA: TGCAGCGTGGCATACAGAAACACCATATATTTT. Translation gives CSVAYRNTIYF.

This clonotype was observed a few times. J is TRBJ1-2 and V is TRBV6-2 or TRBV6-3; 7 bases line up with TRBD1. J was trimmed by 8 bases and V by 7 bases; bases with no gene match: 7. The CDR3 is 12 residues long. Germline V gene sequence: CDR1 MNHEY, CDR2 SVGEGT. The CDR3 region has the DNA TGTGCCAGCAATCGACAGGGAGGAGGCTACACCTTC. Translation gives CASNRQGGGYTF.

This clonotype came up a few times. The chain is built from TRBV7-8 and TRBJ1-1, with a possible D match to TRBD1 (6 bases). This CDR3 contains 17 residues. Germline-derived CDR1 and CDR2 are SGHVS and FQNEAQ. Trimming took off 0 bases at V and 3 bases at J, with 17 bases between the two ends. CDR3 protein: CASSLALTGLLHTEAFF. Here the CDR3 DNA reads TGTGCCAGCAGCTTAGCCCTAACAGGGCTGTTGCACACTGAAGCTTTCTTT.

This clonotype has ten or more counts. The chain employs TRBV29-1 and TRBJ2-2; unclear D gene. V was clipped by 4 bases and J by 3 bases, with 6 bases between them. CDR1 is SQVTM, CDR2 ANQGSEA, per germline. The CDR3 has 12 residues. CDR3 nucleotides: TGCAGCGTTGTAGAGTACACCGGGGAGCTGTTTTTT. It codes for CSVVEYTGELFF.

This clonotype occurred many times. The V and J genes are TRBV24-1 and TRBJ2-2; D is uncertain. The CDR3 has 13 residues. Germline CDR1 is KGHDR and CDR2 is SFDVKD. Trimming left V 5 bases short and J 0 bases short, with 3 bases between. The CDR3 DNA follows: TGTGCCACCAGTGCGACGAACACCGGGGAGCTGTTTTTT. It yields the protein CATSATNTGELFF.

This clonotype occurred a few times. The CDR3: CSASLPGLSSYEQYF. CDR3 nucleotide sequence: TGCAGTGCTAGTTTACCGGGACTTAGCTCCTACGAGCAGTACTTC. The rearrangement joins TRBV20-1 to TRBJ2-7; weak D call: TRBD2 (6 bases). CDR3 length: 15 amino acids. V lost 3 bases and J 0 bases, leaving 15 bases between the germline ends. Per the germline V gene, CDR1 is DFQATT and CDR2 is SNEGSKA (reference sequence).

As for this clonotype: A much larger clone lies one base from this, so it may be a read error. The chain employs TRBV20-1 and TRBJ2-3; TRBD2 matches 9 bases. CDR1 is DFQATT and CDR2 is SNEGSKA in the germline V gene (reference sequence). CDR3 length equals 12 residues. V shed 7 bases, J shed 6 bases, and the junction held 5 bases outside the gene matches. The CDR3 DNA reads as TGCAGTGTAGCGGGGGTGCCCGATACGCAGTATTTT. This encodes CSVAGVPDTQYF.

This clonotype was detected a few times. The rearrangement joins TRBV5-5 to TRBJ1-5; D remains unclear. This CDR3 spans 15 amino acids. Germline CDR1 reads SGHKS; CDR2 reads YYEKEE (reference sequence). V gave up 0 bases and J gave up 1 base, with 8 bases separating them. CDR3 sequence: CASSLALTSNQPQHF. The CDR3 DNA is TGTGCCAGCAGCTTGGCACTGACGAGCAATCAGCCCCAGCATTTT.

This clonotype was observed a handful of times. The chain employs TRBV5-1 and TRBJ2-7; 10 nucleotides line up with TRBD1. V lost 4 bases and J lost 4; bases outside the gene matches: 8. CDR3 length: 15 residues. Germline V gene data show CDR1 as SGHRS and CDR2 as YFSETQ. Here the CDR3 DNA reads TGCGCCAGCAGCCATTCCGGGACAGGGGAATACGAGCAGTACTTC. Its protein product is CASSHSGTGEYEQYF.

The rearrangement links TRBV12-3 or TRBV12-4 to TRBJ2-1; D not resolved. The V gene lost 1 base and the J gene lost 7 bases, with 5 bases spanning the gap. The CDR3 totals 12 residues. The CDR3 coding sequence is TGTGCCAGCAGTTTAGTCCAGAATGAGCAGTTCTTC. Translation gives CASSLVQNEQFF.

This clonotype has a count of ten or more. For the CDR3, the DNA is TGCAGCGTGGGGACGACTGGTAGCGGGGGGCTTTACTACGAGCAGTACTTC. Its protein product is CSVGTTGSGGLYYEQYF. This rearrangement joins TRBV29-1 to TRBJ2-7; the match to TRBD2 covers 10 bases. The ends lost 6 bases at V and 3 bases at J; junction bases unmatched: 17. The germline V gene has CDR1 SQVTM and CDR2 ANQGSEA. The CDR3 is 17 residues long.

This clonotype was detected many times. The CDR3 DNA reads TGTGCCAGCAGCCCACTAGCGGGGAGCAATGAGCAGTTCTTC. This translates into CASSPLAGSNEQFF. The chain is built from TRBV7-2 and TRBJ2-1, with TRBD2 identical over 10 bases. The germline V gene encodes CDR1 SGHTA and CDR2 FQGNSA. V trimming: 5 bases; J trimming: 6 bases; junction bases outside the gene matches: 4. The CDR3 has 14 amino acids.

This clonotype was seen a few times. This chain joins TRBV12-3 or TRBV12-4 and TRBJ1-4, with TRBD1 matching 7 bases. CDR3 size: 14 residues. The J segment lost 8 bases and the V segment lost 5 bases, leaving 8 bases of the junction unmatched. The CDR3 sequence is CASSPRQGGEKLFF. CDR3 coding DNA: TGTGCCAGCAGTCCCAGACAGGGAGGCGAAAAACTGTTTTTT.